Reported below is one T cell receptor beta chain. What it binds is unknown. The sample comes from a study of spatial heterogeneity in lung cancer. Overall study: Matched bulk RNA-seq yielded a T cell module score, and TCR transcript counts in tumor regions correlated strongly with that score. The study, taken as a whole, reports: Tumor mutation counts were tracked by expanded intratumoral alpha and beta TCR counts.

The V end was cut by 3 bases, the J end by 0 bases, with 8 bases between. The CDR3 is 14 residues long. CDR1 and CDR2 (germline): SQVTM, ANQGSEA. Each CDR3 protein gets one entry after TCRdb re-called the 5' RACE reads with MiXCR. The sample yields about 8,100 distinct CDR3 sequences, approximately 12% seen once. Time point reported: sample taken at primary tumor resection. Source: lung tumor tissue, taken at surgery. The chain joins TRBV29-1 to TRBJ2-2; no reliable D call. The sequence derives from a male donor with early-stage non-small cell lung cancer. For the CDR3, the DNA is TGCAGCGTTGAGACACATGCGAACACCGGGGAGCTGTTTTTT. It specifies CSVETHANTGELFF.